This TCR beta chain was profiled in a study of T cells in Graves' hyperthyroidism and ophthalmopathy. Regions amplified from RNA transcripts were the TCR beta CDR3 regions. First-round RT-PCR with HTBI primers amplified the TCR CDR3 region. TCRdb used MiXCR to reprocess the multiplex PCR reads, holding one entry per CDR3 protein. The table has some 250,000 distinct CDR3 sequences, more than 14% seen once. The CDR3 contains 16 residues. The germline CDR1 and CDR2 sequences are SNHLY and FYNNEI. Trimming cost V 6 bases and J 3 bases, with 18 bases left between them. The sequence was collected from a woman in her thirties or forties with Graves' hyperthyroidism that later progressed to Graves' ophthalmopathy. The source material was blood. This chain connects TRBV2 to TRBJ2-1; perhaps TRBD1 as D (6 bases). CDR3 in DNA: TGTGCCAGCAGGAATAATCTCCGGGACAACTACAATGAGCAGTTCTTC. It encodes CASRNNLRDNYNEQFF.